The present T cell receptor beta chain was sequenced within a study of OX40 agonist ivuxolimab in advanced cancers. TCRdb keeps only in-frame clones here, not all; method: immunoSEQ multiplex PCR. The sample lists about 76,000 clones, 85% occurring once. CDR1 is SNHLY and CDR2 is FYNNEI in the germline V gene. V gave up 6 bases and J gave up 0 bases, with 15 bases separating them. This CDR3 is built from 15 residues. This clonotype originated in an adult with an advanced solid tumor such as melanoma, head and neck, liver or kidney cancer. This chain uses TRBV2 with TRBJ2-7; D perhaps matches TRBD1 (6 bases). The starting material was CD4+ or CD8+ T cells sorted from blood, obtained in a trial of the OX40 agonist ivuxolimab. CDR3 DNA: TGTGCCAGCAGGGTAAAGGAGGACAGCTCCTACGAGCAGTACTTC. Its translation: CASRVKEDSSYEQYF.